This is a list of T cell receptor beta chains from one sample in a study of shared clonotypes between healthy human individuals. The table came from immunoSEQ multiplex PCR; TCRdb's copy has only in-frame clones and leaves some out. The sample includes over a million clones, around 98% of them seen just once. Sequencing used naive CD4+ T cells sorted from blood. The source is a man aged 30-40 years in good health. Both conserved end residues are part of each CDR3. D genes are given only for firm matches. Not every row has a clone size; where given, it reads once, few, many or a size class.

j_call,v_call,clone_size,d_call,cdr3_nt,cdr3_aa
TRBJ1-1,TRBV7-6,NA,NA,TGTGCCAGCAGCTTAGGTTCTTGGGGGGACACTGAAGCTTTCTTT,CASSLGSWGDTEAFF
TRBJ1-5,TRBV30,NA,NA,TGTGCCTGGAGTGGACACACCAATCAGCCCCAGCATTTT,CAWSGHTNQPQHF
TRBJ2-3,TRBV5-4,NA,NA,TGTGCCAGCAGCTTGGGTTCGGGAGCTAGGACAGATACGCAGTATTTT,CASSLGSGARTDTQYF
TRBJ2-5,TRBV5-1,NA,TRBD2,TGCGCCAGCAGCTTAGGAACTAGCGGGAGTAAAGAGACCCAGTACTTC,CASSLGTSGSKETQYF
TRBJ2-4,TRBV6-4,NA,TRBD2,TGTGCCAGCAGGGTCCCAATAGGCGGGAGCCGGAACATTCAGTACTTC,CASRVPIGGSRNIQYF
TRBJ2-5,TRBV18,NA,NA,TGTGCCAGCTCCCAACAGGCCGGGGGAGAGACCCAGTACTTC,CASSQQAGGETQYF
TRBJ1-5,TRBV28,NA,TRBD1,TGTGCCAGCACCCCACGGGGAGGGGGCGCGAATCAGCCCCAGCATTTT,CASTPRGGGANQPQHF
TRBJ2-1,TRBV27,NA,TRBD1,TGTGCCAGCAGTTCACGGGCAGGGGGCCTTGAGCAGTTCTTC,CASSSRAGGLEQFF
TRBJ2-2,TRBV5-1,NA,TRBD1,TGCGCCAGCAGCGCCTCCGGGACAGGGGTTGCCGGGGAGCTGTTTTTT,CASSASGTGVAGELFF
TRBJ2-3,TRBV6-1,NA,NA,TGTGCCAGCAGTGCCGGATTTGGCCCAGATACGCAGTATTTT,CASSAGFGPDTQYF
TRBJ2-1,TRBV9,NA,NA,TGTGCCAGCAGCGTAGTTCCTCAGATCAATGAGCAGTTCTTC,CASSVVPQINEQFF
TRBJ2-3,TRBV30,NA,TRBD2,TGTGCCTGGAGTCGAAGACTAGCGGGAGTTTTCGGCACAGATACGCAGTATTTT,CAWSRRLAGVFGTDTQYF
TRBJ1-4,TRBV7-9,NA,TRBD1,TGTGCCAGCAGCTTCACCGGGACAGGGGGGAGGCTGTTTTTT,CASSFTGTGGRLFF
TRBJ2-6,TRBV10-3,NA,NA,TGTGCCACTACAGGGACCGGGGCCAACGTCCTGACTTTC,CATTGTGANVLTF
TRBJ2-1,TRBV18,once,TRBD2,TGTGCCAGCTCACCACTAGCGGGTAATGAGCAGTTCTTC,CASSPLAGNEQFF
TRBJ2-7,TRBV5-1,NA,TRBD2,TGCGCCAGCAGCCCCCCTCGCGGGAGGGCCTACGAGCAGTACTTC,CASSPPRGRAYEQYF
TRBJ2-5,TRBV28,NA,NA,TGTGCCAGCATCTCAGGAGGCCAAGAGACCCAGTACTTC,CASISGGQETQYF
TRBJ2-5,TRBV15,NA,NA,TGTGCCACCAGCAGAGGCAGCGGAGAGTGGACCCAGTACTTC,CATSRGSGEWTQYF
TRBJ1-5,TRBV30,NA,NA,TGTGCCTGGAGTGTTGGGGCTCAGCCCCAGCATTTT,CAWSVGAQPQHF
TRBJ1-4,TRBV25-1,NA,NA,TGTGCCAGCAGTGAAACCGGGCTCTCTGGGGAAAAACTGTTTTTT,CASSETGLSGEKLFF
TRBJ2-5,TRBV6-5,NA,TRBD1,TGTGCCAGCAGTTCGTGGGACAGGAGAGAGACCCAGTACTTC,CASSSWDRRETQYF
TRBJ2-5,TRBV11-2,NA,NA,TGTGCCAGCACCCTTGGGGGGTGGGCGGAGGGAGAGACCCAGTACTTC,CASTLGGWAEGETQYF
TRBJ2-2,TRBV11-2,NA,NA,TGTGCCAGCAGCCTTGTAGGGCCCACCGGGGAGCTGTTTTTT,CASSLVGPTGELFF
TRBJ1-1,TRBV7-8,once,NA,TGTGCCAGCAGCTTAGACAGGCTACACACTGAAGCTTTCTTT,CASSLDRLHTEAFF
TRBJ2-7,TRBV7-8,NA,TRBD2,TGTGCCAGCAGCTTCATAGCGGGATACGAGCAGTACTTC,CASSFIAGYEQYF
TRBJ2-3,TRBV5-1,once,NA,TGCGCCAGCAGTCAGGGCCCTTTAGATACGCAGTATTTT,CASSQGPLDTQYF
TRBJ2-2,TRBV2,NA,NA,TGTGCCAGCAGGAGGACAGAGAACACCGGGGAGCTGTTTTTT,CASRRTENTGELFF
TRBJ2-5,TRBV5-1,NA,NA,TGCGCCAGCAGCTTGGCTCTTGGGGGCGTCCAAGAGACCCAGTACTTC,CASSLALGGVQETQYF
TRBJ1-1,TRBV5-8,NA,NA,TGTGCCAGCAGCTTGTACAGGAACACTGAAGCTTTCTTT,CASSLYRNTEAFF
TRBJ1-2,TRBV19,NA,NA,TGTGCCAGTAGATACGACAGGTGGCGTGGCTACACCTTC,CASRYDRWRGYTF
TRBJ2-7,TRBV18,NA,NA,TGTGCCAGCTCACCACCGGGTAGGGGCACTTACGAGCAGTACTTC,CASSPPGRGTYEQYF
TRBJ1-2,TRBV18,NA,NA,TGTGCCAGCTCACCAGCGGAGAACCCCTATGGCTACACCTTC,CASSPAENPYGYTF
TRBJ2-1,TRBV7-9,NA,NA,TGTGCCAGCAGCTTAGTCGGACCCACGGATGAGCAGTTCTTC,CASSLVGPTDEQFF
TRBJ2-2,TRBV2,NA,TRBD1,TGTGCCAGCAAGGAACAGGGGCCGAACACCGGGGAGCTGTTTTTT,CASKEQGPNTGELFF
TRBJ2-7,TRBV2,NA,NA,TGTGCCAGCAGTGAAGCGGGAGATGCCTACGAGCAGTACTTC,CASSEAGDAYEQYF
TRBJ2-7,TRBV10-3,NA,TRBD2,TGTGCCATCGCAGAACAACCGGGAGGCTACGAGCAGTACTTC,CAIAEQPGGYEQYF
TRBJ2-1,TRBV7-9,once,NA,TGTGCCAGCAGCTCGTGGACTTATGATGAGCAGTTCTTC,CASSSWTYDEQFF
TRBJ2-5,TRBV5-1,NA,TRBD1,TGCGCCAGCAGCCCGGCTGGGCAGGGGGCCCAAGAGACCCAGTACTTC,CASSPAGQGAQETQYF
TRBJ2-3,TRBV7-8,NA,NA,TGTGCCAGCAGCTTGTGGTCCGGCTCTAGCACAGATACGCAGTATTTT,CASSLWSGSSTDTQYF
TRBJ2-7,TRBV7-3,NA,NA,TGTGCCAGCAGCGCGGGACAACATTACGAGCAGTACTTC,CASSAGQHYEQYF
TRBJ1-5,TRBV15,NA,NA,TGTGCCACCAGCAGAGATGGTCAACGAAATCAGCCCCAGCATTTT,CATSRDGQRNQPQHF
TRBJ1-2,TRBV28,NA,NA,TGTGCCAGCAGTCCTACAGCTAACTATGGCTACACCTTC,CASSPTANYGYTF
TRBJ2-7,TRBV29-1,NA,NA,TGCAGCGTTGAGACTGACACGTACTACGAGCAGTACTTC,CSVETDTYYEQYF
TRBJ1-2,TRBV5-6,NA,TRBD1,TGTGCCAGCAGCCTGGGGTCTGGACAGGCCTATGGCTACACCTTC,CASSLGSGQAYGYTF
TRBJ2-1,TRBV18,NA,NA,TGTGCCAGCTCACCCGAGACGAGAAATGAGCAGTTCTTC,CASSPETRNEQFF
TRBJ1-2,TRBV28,NA,NA,TGTGCCAGCAGTTTATCGGCGGAATATGGCTACACCTTC,CASSLSAEYGYTF
TRBJ1-4,TRBV6-6,NA,NA,TGTGCCAGCAGTGGCGGGACGGGGAATGAAAAACTGTTTTTT,CASSGGTGNEKLFF
TRBJ1-4,TRBV15,NA,NA,TGTGCCACCAGCAGCCTCCGGGACACTAGGGGAACTAATGAAAAACTGTTTTTT,CATSSLRDTRGTNEKLFF
TRBJ2-1,TRBV7-3,NA,NA,TGTGCCAGCTCTCGCACGGGAACTCGCTCTGTTGAGCAGTTCTTC,CASSRTGTRSVEQFF
TRBJ2-7,TRBV23-1,NA,NA,TGCGCCAGCAGTCAATCGGACAGCGAAAGCTCCTACGAGCAGTACTTC,CASSQSDSESSYEQYF
TRBJ2-7,TRBV11-2,NA,NA,TGTGCCAGCAGCCTAGGGGGGACCCCCTACGAGCAGTACTTC,CASSLGGTPYEQYF
TRBJ1-2,TRBV2,NA,NA,TGTGCCAGCAGAGCTGGACAGTTAGCTAACTATGGCTACACCTTC,CASRAGQLANYGYTF
TRBJ2-1,TRBV28,NA,TRBD1,TGTGCCAGCAGCTACCCCTTGGAGACAGGGGCCCCTGAGCAGTTCTTC,CASSYPLETGAPEQFF
TRBJ1-5,TRBV4-1,NA,NA,TGCGCCAGCAGCCAAGTTTCAGGGTTGATTGGACAGCCCCAGCATTTT,CASSQVSGLIGQPQHF
TRBJ2-7,TRBV29-1,NA,TRBD2,TGCAGCGTGGGGGTAGCGGGAGTACACGAGCAGTACTTC,CSVGVAGVHEQYF
TRBJ2-7,TRBV9,NA,TRBD2,TGTGCCAGCAGCGTAACTAGCGGGAGAAGTGACGAGCAGTACTTC,CASSVTSGRSDEQYF